This TCR beta chain was documented in a study of CD8+ T cells in alopecia areata. The CDR3 sequence is 15 residues long. The V end was cut by 0 bases, the J end by 6 bases, with 12 bases between. From germline, CDR1 is SGHRS and CDR2 YFSETQ. As for treatment: oral pan-JAK inhibitor, 5-10 mg twice daily. After isolation, RNA underwent reverse transcription to generate cDNA as the sequencing template. The assay was immunoSEQ multiplex PCR, and TCRdb's table has in-frame clones only and misses some. The data contain 200,000 to 250,000 clones, less than 65% of them singletons. This TCR was recovered from a human donor with alopecia areata. Source: CD4+ T cells sorted from blood, taken at week 4, from a patient treated with tofacitinib. This sequence joins TRBV5-1 and TRBJ2-2; D is ambiguous. CDR3 sequence reads: CASSLDRGVPGELFF. For the CDR3, the DNA is TGCGCCAGCAGCTTGGACCGTGGCGTCCCCGGGGAGCTGTTTTTT.